This TCR beta chain was captured by sequencing in a study of T-cell memory formation after mild COVID-19. Each CDR3 protein is one row after TCRdb ran MiXCR on the 5' RACE reads. This sample has a few hundred thousand distinct CDR3 sequences, with roughly a fifth found just once. This CDR3 region has 12 residues. The V gene's germline CDR1 is SEHNR and CDR2 FQNEAQ (reference sequence). Trimming took off 3 bases at V and 8 bases at J, with 8 bases between the two ends. This clonotype occurred many times. What it binds is unknown. Overall study results and limits: Confirmation was lacking for SARS-CoV-2 specificity of second-wave clones that peaked on day 37.

The sample was PBMCs or a T cell subset sorted from them (not recorded which). V and J are TRBV7-9 and TRBJ2-1, with D perhaps matching TRBD2 (5 bases). This receptor was taken from an adult woman who had mild COVID-19 (a few samples of this study predate the infection). Cell type and time point are not known. The CDR3 sequence: CASSFGIDEQFF. The CDR3 DNA reads TGTGCCAGCAGCTTCGGGATAGATGAGCAGTTCTTC.